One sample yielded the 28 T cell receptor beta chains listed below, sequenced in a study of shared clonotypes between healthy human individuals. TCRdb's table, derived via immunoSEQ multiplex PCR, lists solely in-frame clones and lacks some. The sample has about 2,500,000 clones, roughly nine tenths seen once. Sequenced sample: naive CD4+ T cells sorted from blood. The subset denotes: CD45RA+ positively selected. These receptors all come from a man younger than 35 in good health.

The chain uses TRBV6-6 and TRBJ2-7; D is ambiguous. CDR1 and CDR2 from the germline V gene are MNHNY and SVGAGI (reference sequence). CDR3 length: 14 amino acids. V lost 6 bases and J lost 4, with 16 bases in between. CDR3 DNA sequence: TGTGCCAGCAGACCTTCTCGGGTCACTTACGAGCAGTACTTC. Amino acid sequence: CASRPSRVTYEQYF.

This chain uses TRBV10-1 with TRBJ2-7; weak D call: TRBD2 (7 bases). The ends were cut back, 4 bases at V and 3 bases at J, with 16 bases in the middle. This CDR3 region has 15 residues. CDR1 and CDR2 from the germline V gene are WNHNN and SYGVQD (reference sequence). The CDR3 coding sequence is TGCGCCAGCAGTGGTGGGGGGGCAGGTCGCTACGAGCAGTACTTC. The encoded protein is CASSGGGAGRYEQYF.

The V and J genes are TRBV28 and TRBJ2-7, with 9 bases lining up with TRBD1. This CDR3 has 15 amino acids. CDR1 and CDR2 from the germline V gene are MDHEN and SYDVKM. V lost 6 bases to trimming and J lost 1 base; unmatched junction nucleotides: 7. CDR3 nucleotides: TGTGCCAGCAGCGGACAGGGGTCAGGATCCTACGAGCAGTACTTC. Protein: CASSGQGSGSYEQYF.

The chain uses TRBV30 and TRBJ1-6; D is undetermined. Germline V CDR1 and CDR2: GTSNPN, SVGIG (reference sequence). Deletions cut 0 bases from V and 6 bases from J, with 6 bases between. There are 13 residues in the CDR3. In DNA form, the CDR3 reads TGTGCCTGGAGTGTGGAGATTAATTCACCCCTCCACTTT. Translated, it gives CAWSVEINSPLHF. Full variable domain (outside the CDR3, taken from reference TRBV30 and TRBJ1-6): SQTIHQWPATLVQPVGSPLSLECTVEGTSNPNLYWYRQAAGRGLQLLFYSVGIGQISSEVPQNLSASRPQDRQFILSSKKLLLSDSGFYLCAWSVEINSPLHFGNGTRLTVT.

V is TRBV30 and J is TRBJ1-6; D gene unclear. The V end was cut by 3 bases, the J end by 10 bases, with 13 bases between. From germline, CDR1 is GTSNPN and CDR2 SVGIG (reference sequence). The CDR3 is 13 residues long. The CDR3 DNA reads TGTGCCTGGAGGGACCGCCTGGGCTCACCCCTCCACTTT. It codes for CAWRDRLGSPLHF. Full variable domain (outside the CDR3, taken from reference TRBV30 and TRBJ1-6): SQTIHQWPATLVQPVGSPLSLECTVEGTSNPNLYWYRQAAGRGLQLLFYSVGIGQISSEVPQNLSASRPQDRQFILSSKKLLLSDSGFYLCAWRDRLGSPLHFGNGTRLTVT.

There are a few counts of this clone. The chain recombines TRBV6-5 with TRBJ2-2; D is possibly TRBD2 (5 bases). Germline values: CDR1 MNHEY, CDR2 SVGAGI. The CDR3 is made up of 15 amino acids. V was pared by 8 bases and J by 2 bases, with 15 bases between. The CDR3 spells CASRPPGSNTGELFF. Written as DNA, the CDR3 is TGTGCCAGCCGCCCCCCGGGGAGTAACACCGGGGAGCTGTTTTTT.

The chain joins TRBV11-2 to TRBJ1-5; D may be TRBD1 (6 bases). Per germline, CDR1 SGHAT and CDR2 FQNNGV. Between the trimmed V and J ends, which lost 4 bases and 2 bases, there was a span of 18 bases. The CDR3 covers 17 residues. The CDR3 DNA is TGTGCCAGCAGCTCCCCCGGGGGAGGGGGAGGCAATCAGCCCCAGCATTTT. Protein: CASSSPGGGGGNQPQHF.

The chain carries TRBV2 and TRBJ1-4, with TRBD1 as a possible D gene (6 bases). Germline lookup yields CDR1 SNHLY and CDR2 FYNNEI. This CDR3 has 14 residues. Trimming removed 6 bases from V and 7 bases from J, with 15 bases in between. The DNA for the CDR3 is TGTGCCAGCAGAGAACAGGGTGTAGCTGAAAAACTGTTTTTT. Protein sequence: CASREQGVAEKLFF.

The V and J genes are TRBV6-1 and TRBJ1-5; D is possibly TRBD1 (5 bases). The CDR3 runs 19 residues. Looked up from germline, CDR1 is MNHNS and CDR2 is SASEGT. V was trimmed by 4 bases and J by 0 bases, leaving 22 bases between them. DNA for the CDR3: TGTGCCAGCAGTGGGGACGGGGGGTTAAGGGTATATAGCAATCAGCCCCAGCATTTT. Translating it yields CASSGDGGLRVYSNQPQHF.

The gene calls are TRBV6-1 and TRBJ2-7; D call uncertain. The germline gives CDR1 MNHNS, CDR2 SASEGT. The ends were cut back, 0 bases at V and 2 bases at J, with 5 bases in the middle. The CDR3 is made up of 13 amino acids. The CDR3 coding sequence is TGTGCCAGCAGTGAAGCGATAACCTACGAGCAGTACTTC. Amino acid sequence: CASSEAITYEQYF.

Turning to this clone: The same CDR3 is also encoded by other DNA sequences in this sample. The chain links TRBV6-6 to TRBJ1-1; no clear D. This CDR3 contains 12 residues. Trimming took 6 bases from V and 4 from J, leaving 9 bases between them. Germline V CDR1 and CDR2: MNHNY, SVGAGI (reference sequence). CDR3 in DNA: TGTGCCAGCAGCTACCTGGGCACTGAAGCTTTCTTT. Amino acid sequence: CASSYLGTEAFF.

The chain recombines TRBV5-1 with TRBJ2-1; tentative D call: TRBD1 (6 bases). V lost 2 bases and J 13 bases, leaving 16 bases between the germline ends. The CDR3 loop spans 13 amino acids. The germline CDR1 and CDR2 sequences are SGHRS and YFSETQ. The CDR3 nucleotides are TGCGCCAGCAGCTTTCACAGGGACGAGGCCCAGTTCTTC. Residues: CASSFHRDEAQFF. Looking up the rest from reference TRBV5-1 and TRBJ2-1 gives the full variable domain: KAGVTQTPRYLIKTRGQQVTLSCSPISGHRSVSWYQQTPGQGLQFLFEYFSETQRNKGNFPGRFSGRQFSNSRSEMNVSTLELGDSALYLCASSFHRDEAQFFGPGTRLTVL.

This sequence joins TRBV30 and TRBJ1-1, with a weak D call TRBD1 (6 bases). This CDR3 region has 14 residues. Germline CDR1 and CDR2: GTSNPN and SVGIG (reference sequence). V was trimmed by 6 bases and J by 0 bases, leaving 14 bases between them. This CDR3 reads CACGQSPMNTEAFF. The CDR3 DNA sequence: TGTGCCTGTGGACAGAGCCCCATGAACACTGAAGCTTTCTTT.

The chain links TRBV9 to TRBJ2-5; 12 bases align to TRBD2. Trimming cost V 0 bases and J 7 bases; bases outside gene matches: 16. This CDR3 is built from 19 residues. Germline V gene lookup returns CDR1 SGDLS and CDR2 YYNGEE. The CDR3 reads CASSVDPYPRLAGAWTQYF. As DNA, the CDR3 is TGTGCCAGCAGCGTAGATCCTTATCCAAGACTAGCGGGGGCGTGGACCCAGTACTTC.

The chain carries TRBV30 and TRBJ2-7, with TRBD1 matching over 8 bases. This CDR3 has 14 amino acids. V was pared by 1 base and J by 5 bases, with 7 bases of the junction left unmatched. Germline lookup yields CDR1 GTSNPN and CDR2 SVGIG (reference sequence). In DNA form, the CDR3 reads TGTGCCTGGAGTGACGGACAGGGAAAGCACGAGCAGTACTTC. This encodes CAWSDGQGKHEQYF.

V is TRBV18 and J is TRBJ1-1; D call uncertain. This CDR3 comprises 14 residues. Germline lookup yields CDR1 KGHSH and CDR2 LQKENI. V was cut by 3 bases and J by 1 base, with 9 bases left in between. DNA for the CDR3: TGTGCCAGCTCACCGGAGTCTCAGAACACTGAAGCTTTCTTT. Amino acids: CASSPESQNTEAFF.

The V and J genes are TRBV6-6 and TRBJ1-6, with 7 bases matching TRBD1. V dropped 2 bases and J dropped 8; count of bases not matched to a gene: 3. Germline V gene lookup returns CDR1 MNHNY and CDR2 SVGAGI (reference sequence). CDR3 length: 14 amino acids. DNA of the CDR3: TGTGCCAGCAGTTACCAGGGGGGGGATTCACCCCTCCACTTT. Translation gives CASSYQGGDSPLHF.

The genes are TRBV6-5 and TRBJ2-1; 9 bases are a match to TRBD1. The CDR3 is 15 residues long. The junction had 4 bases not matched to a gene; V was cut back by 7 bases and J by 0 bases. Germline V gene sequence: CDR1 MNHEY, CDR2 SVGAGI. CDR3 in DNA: TGTGCCAGCACTAGACAGGGGGGCTCCTACAATGAGCAGTTCTTC. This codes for CASTRQGGSYNEQFF.

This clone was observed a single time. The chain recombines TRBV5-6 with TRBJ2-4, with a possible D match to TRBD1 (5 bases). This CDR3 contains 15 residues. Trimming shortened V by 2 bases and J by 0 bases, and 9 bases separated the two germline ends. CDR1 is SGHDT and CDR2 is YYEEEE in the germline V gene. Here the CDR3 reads CASSFLREAKNIQYF. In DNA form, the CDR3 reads TGTGCCAGCAGCTTCCTCAGGGAAGCCAAAAACATTCAGTACTTC.

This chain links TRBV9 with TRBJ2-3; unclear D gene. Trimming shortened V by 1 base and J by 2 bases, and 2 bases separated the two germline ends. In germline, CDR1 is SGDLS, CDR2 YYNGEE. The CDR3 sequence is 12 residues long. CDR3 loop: CASSVTTDTQYF. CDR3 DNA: TGTGCCAGCAGCGTAACCACAGATACGCAGTATTTT.

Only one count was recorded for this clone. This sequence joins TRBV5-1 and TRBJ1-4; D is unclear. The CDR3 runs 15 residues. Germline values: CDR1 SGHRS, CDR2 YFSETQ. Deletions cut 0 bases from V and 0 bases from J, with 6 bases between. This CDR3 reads CASSLGVATNEKLFF. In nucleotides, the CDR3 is TGCGCCAGCAGCTTGGGTGTTGCAACTAATGAAAAACTGTTTTTT.

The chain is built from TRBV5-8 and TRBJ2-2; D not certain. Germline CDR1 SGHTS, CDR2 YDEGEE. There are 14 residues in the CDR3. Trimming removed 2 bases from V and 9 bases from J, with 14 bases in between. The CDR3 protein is CASSFWETSRELFF. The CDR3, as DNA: TGTGCCAGCAGCTTTTGGGAAACATCCAGGGAGCTGTTTTTT.

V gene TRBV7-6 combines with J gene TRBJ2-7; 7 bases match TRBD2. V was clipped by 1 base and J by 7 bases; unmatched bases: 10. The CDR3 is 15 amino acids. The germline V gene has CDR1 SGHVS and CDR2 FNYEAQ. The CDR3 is CASSLVGGSPQEQYF. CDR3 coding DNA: TGTGCCAGCAGCTTAGTGGGAGGGAGTCCGCAAGAGCAGTACTTC.

The CDR3 protein is CASSLYAGGLEKLFF. In DNA, the CDR3 is TGTGCCAGCAGCTTATACGCAGGGGGCCTTGAAAAACTGTTTTTT. V usage is TRBV7-9 and J usage is TRBJ1-4, with 8 bases matching TRBD1. Per the germline V gene, CDR1 is SEHNR and CDR2 is FQNEAQ (reference sequence). The V segment lost 2 bases and the J segment 7 bases; nucleotides outside the gene matches: 6. The length of the CDR3 is 15 residues.

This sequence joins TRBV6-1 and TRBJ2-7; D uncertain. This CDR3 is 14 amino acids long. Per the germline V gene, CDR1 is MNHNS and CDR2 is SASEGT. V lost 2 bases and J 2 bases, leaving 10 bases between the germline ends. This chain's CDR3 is CASSERVRTYEQYF. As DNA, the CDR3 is TGTGCCAGCAGTGAAAGGGTCAGGACCTACGAGCAGTACTTC.

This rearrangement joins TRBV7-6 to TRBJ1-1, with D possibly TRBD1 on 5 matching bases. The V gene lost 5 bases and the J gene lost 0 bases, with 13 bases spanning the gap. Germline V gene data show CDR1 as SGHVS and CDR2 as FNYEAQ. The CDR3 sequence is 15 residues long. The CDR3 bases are TGTGCCAGCAGCCCACGACAGAATATGAACACTGAAGCTTTCTTT. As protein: CASSPRQNMNTEAFF.

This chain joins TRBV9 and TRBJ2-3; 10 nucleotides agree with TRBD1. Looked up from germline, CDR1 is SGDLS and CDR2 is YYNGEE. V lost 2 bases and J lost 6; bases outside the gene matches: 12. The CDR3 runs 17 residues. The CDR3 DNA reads TGTGCCAGCAGCGTCTCGACAGGGGGCTGGCGAGGGGATACGCAGTATTTT. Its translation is CASSVSTGGWRGDTQYF.

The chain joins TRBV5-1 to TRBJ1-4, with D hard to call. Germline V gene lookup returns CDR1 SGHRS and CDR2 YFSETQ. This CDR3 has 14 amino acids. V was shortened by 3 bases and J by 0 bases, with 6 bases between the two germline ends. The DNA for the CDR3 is TGCGCCAGCAGCTCCCAACCAACTAATGAAAAACTGTTTTTT. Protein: CASSSQPTNEKLFF.